Below, 6 T cell receptor beta chains from the same sample are listed, as sequenced in a study of blood T cell repertoires in COVID-19 (dated by TCRdb to 2019 to 2021). Library construction relied on the immunoSEQ multiplex PCR assay. This is the immuneACCESS table as TCRdb keeps it, with only in-frame sequences that have V and J called. A part of the clones is gone; compared with another copy, unresolved V genes explain less than half, and the rest is unexplained. The sample has 95,000 to 150,000 clones on record, around 87% of them singletons. Clones ranked in the top ten supply approximately 8% of the sample. The sample consisted of peripheral blood. These receptors all come from a man over 45 with acute or convalescent COVID-19.

J is TRBJ1-1 and V is TRBV10-3; possible D gene TRBD1, 6 bases. In germline, CDR1 is ENHRY, CDR2 SYGVKD. V was clipped by 6 bases and J by 1 base, with 9 bases between them. There are 13 residues in the CDR3. CDR3 region: CAISRDTNTEAFF. The CDR3 nucleotides read TGTGCCATCAGCCGGGACACGAACACTGAAGCTTTCTTT.

The chain links TRBV2 to TRBJ2-7; 7 nucleotides align to TRBD2. Germline CDR1 reads SNHLY; CDR2 reads FYNNEI. The CDR3 sequence is 16 residues long. V lost 3 bases to trimming and J lost 1 base; unmatched junction nucleotides: 9. The CDR3 sequence is CASSESLAVHSYEQYF. The DNA of the CDR3 is TGTGCCAGCAGTGAGTCCCTAGCGGTACATTCCTACGAGCAGTACTTC.

A single count supports this clone. The chain uses TRBV15 and TRBJ1-2, with D possibly matching TRBD1 (6 bases). Germline V CDR1 and CDR2: LNHNV, YYDKDF (reference sequence). This CDR3 contains 15 residues. Trimming removed 0 bases from V and 5 bases from J, with 13 bases in between. Here the CDR3 DNA reads TGTGCCACCAGCAGAGACCTGACAGGTTCTTATGGCTACACCTTC. Amino acid sequence: CATSRDLTGSYGYTF.

V and J are TRBV14 and TRBJ1-1; 7 bases are a match to TRBD1. In germline, CDR1 is SGHDN, CDR2 FVKESK. The V gene end was trimmed by 4 bases and the J gene end by 7 bases; junction bases not matched to a gene: 3. The CDR3 is 12 amino acids. The CDR3 DNA is TGTGCCAGCAGCCCGGGACAGCTTGAAGCTTTCTTT. Translating it yields CASSPGQLEAFF.

V usage is TRBV6-1 and J usage is TRBJ2-5; TRBD2 aligns across 10 bases. V lost 1 base and J lost 1; bases outside the gene matches: 0. Germline CDR1 and CDR2: MNHNS and SASEGT. The CDR3 contains 15 residues. CDR3 region: CASSEGTSGQETQYF. As DNA, the CDR3 is TGTGCCAGCAGTGAAGGGACTAGCGGCCAAGAGACCCAGTACTTC.

This chain links TRBV28 with TRBJ2-3; 8 nucleotides agree with TRBD1. CDR1 is MDHEN and CDR2 is SYDVKM in the germline V gene. V gave up 4 bases and J gave up 2 bases; unmatched junction bases: 5. The CDR3 has 15 amino acids. The CDR3 spells CASSSGTGYTDTQYF. CDR3 bases: TGTGCCAGCAGTTCTGGGACAGGTTACACAGATACGCAGTATTTT.